The 25 T cell receptor beta chains below were found in one sample sequenced in a study of blood T cell repertoires in COVID-19. TCRdb keeps only in-frame clones here, not all; method: immunoSEQ multiplex PCR. The sample carries hundreds of thousands of clones, roughly 85% recorded once. Material for sequencing was peripheral blood. These receptors were obtained from a human donor in a cohort sampled during active COVID-19.

The V call is TRBV10-3, the J call TRBJ1-2; D remains ambiguous. Looked up from germline, CDR1 is ENHRY and CDR2 is SYGVKD. The V end was cut by 8 bases, the J end by 7 bases, with 17 bases between. The CDR3 runs 13 residues. The CDR3 DNA follows: TGTGCCATCCTGCAGACGTCTTCGGGTGGCTACACCTTC. Its translation is CAILQTSSGGYTF.

The rearrangement joins TRBV10-3 to TRBJ2-1; D call uncertain. This CDR3 contains 15 residues. Germline V gene data show CDR1 as ENHRY and CDR2 as SYGVKD. Trimming took 3 bases from V and 5 from J, leaving 14 bases between them. CDR3 nucleotide sequence: TGTGCCATCAGTGATCTTAGCCCCAGAAACAATGAGCAGTTCTTC. Translating gives CAISDLSPRNNEQFF.

The rearrangement links TRBV7-3 to TRBJ2-2; 9 nucleotides agree with TRBD1. Germline V CDR1 and CDR2: SGHTA, FQGTGA. This CDR3 has 15 amino acids. The V gene end was trimmed by 5 bases and the J gene end by 6 bases; junction bases not matched to a gene: 7. The CDR3 DNA reads as TGTGCCAGCAGCCGCGGGACAGGGATGTCCGGGGAGCTGTTTTTT. This encodes CASSRGTGMSGELFF. The complete variable domain, with remaining parts taken from reference TRBV7-3 and TRBJ2-2, reads GAGVSQTPSNKVTEKGKYVELRCDPISGHTALYWYRQSLGQGPEFLIYFQGTGAADDSGLPNDRFFAVRPEGSVSTLKIQRTERGDSAVYLCASSRGTGMSGELFFGEGSRLTVL.

This clone appeared a few times. This chain connects TRBV7-9 to TRBJ1-1; unclear D gene. This CDR3 is 12 amino acids long. Looked up from germline, CDR1 is SEHNR and CDR2 is FQNEAQ (reference sequence). V shed 2 bases and J shed 10 bases, with 11 bases lying between them. The CDR3 bases are TGTGCCAGCAGCTTATATTCTGGAGGAGCTTTCTTT. The encoded protein is CASSLYSGGAFF.

For the CDR3, the DNA is TGCGCCAGCAGCTTGGAGTTATCAGTGAACTATGGCTACACCTTC. This translates into CASSLELSVNYGYTF. The chain employs TRBV5-1 and TRBJ1-2; D call uncertain. The CDR3 has 15 amino acids. V was trimmed by 0 bases and J by 2 bases, leaving 11 bases between them. Per germline, CDR1 SGHRS and CDR2 YFSETQ.

The chain joins TRBV7-8 to TRBJ1-2, with 8 bases identical to TRBD1. The junction had 6 bases not matched to a gene; V was cut back by 5 bases and J by 7 bases. The germline V gene encodes CDR1 SGHVS and CDR2 FQNEAQ. The CDR3 has 13 amino acids. The CDR3 DNA reads TGTGCCAGCAGCCGACAGGGGAGCTTTGGCTACACCTTC. This codes for CASSRQGSFGYTF.

CDR3 sequence (DNA): TGTGCCAGCAGTGCACAGGGGCAGGGTGGCTACACCTTC. Its translation: CASSAQGQGGYTF. The rearrangement uses TRBV6-2 or TRBV6-3 and TRBJ1-2; 7 positions match TRBD1. The CDR3 loop spans 13 amino acids. Germline V gives CDR1 MNHEY, CDR2 SVGEGT. The V segment lost 5 bases and the J segment 7 bases; nucleotides outside the gene matches: 7.

The CDR3 sequence is CASSGGGSSDTQYF. In DNA, the CDR3 is TGTGCCAGCAGCGGCGGGGGTTCATCTGATACGCAGTATTTT. The V gene is TRBV25-1, the J gene TRBJ2-3; 7 bases map to TRBD2. The germline gives CDR1 MGHDK, CDR2 SYGVNS. V lost 6 bases and J lost 6; bases outside the gene matches: 9. The CDR3 totals 14 residues.

The chain employs TRBV7-9 and TRBJ2-7; 9 nucleotides line up with TRBD2. CDR1 is SEHNR, CDR2 FQNEAQ, per germline (reference sequence). The CDR3 extends over 17 amino acids. The trim removed 4 bases at V and 0 bases at J, leaving 10 bases unmatched. CDR3 coding DNA: TGTGCCAGCAGCTCACGGCGGGGGGGGACTCCCTCCTACGAGCAGTACTTC. Protein sequence: CASSSRRGGTPSYEQYF.

V is TRBV5-6 and J is TRBJ1-2; possibly TRBD1 for D (5 bases). V was shortened by 2 bases and J by 6 bases, with 8 bases between the two germline ends. The length of the CDR3 is 12 residues. Looked up from germline, CDR1 is SGHDT and CDR2 is YYEEEE. The CDR3 DNA sequence: TGTGCCAGCAGCTTAGTAGGGGATGGCTACACCTTC. Protein product: CASSLVGDGYTF. Together with reference TRBV5-6 and TRBJ1-2, the CDR3 gives the full variable domain: DAGVTQSPTHLIKTRGQQVTLRCSPKSGHDTVSWYQQALGQGPQFIFQYYEEEERQRGNFPDRFSGHQFPNYSSELNVNALLLGDSALYLCASSLVGDGYTFGSGTRLTVV.

V and J are TRBV27 and TRBJ1-5, with TRBD1 identical over 7 bases. The CDR3 loop spans 14 amino acids. Germline-derived CDR1 and CDR2 are MNHEY and SMNVEV (reference sequence). J lost 2 bases, V lost 5 bases, and 3 bases had no gene match. The chain's CDR3 is CASSATGGNQPQHF. The CDR3 DNA follows: TGTGCCAGCAGTGCCACAGGGGGCAATCAGCCCCAGCATTTT.

The rearrangement uses TRBV19 and TRBJ1-3, with unresolved D. The V end lost 0 bases, the J end lost 0 bases, and 12 bases lay between the germline ends. The CDR3 totals 17 residues. Germline-derived CDR1 and CDR2 are LNHDA and SQIVND (reference sequence). CDR3 nucleotide sequence: TGTGCCAGTAGTATAGAGTACAGCCTTATCTCTGGAAACACCATATATTTT. Protein: CASSIEYSLISGNTIYF.

V usage is TRBV5-1 and J usage is TRBJ2-5, with D perhaps matching TRBD2 (5 bases). The CDR3 spans 14 residues. The germline V gene encodes CDR1 SGHRS and CDR2 YFSETQ. Between the trimmed V and J ends, which lost 3 bases and 4 bases, there was a span of 13 bases. The CDR3 here is CASSWTFLAETQYF. The CDR3 DNA reads as TGCGCCAGCAGCTGGACTTTTTTGGCAGAGACCCAGTACTTC.

The gene calls are TRBV30 and TRBJ1-4; 9 bases fit TRBD1. The length of the CDR3 is 15 residues. Germline V gene lookup returns CDR1 GTSNPN and CDR2 SVGIG (reference sequence). V shed 0 bases and J 7 bases; nucleotides not matched to a gene: 6. The CDR3 bases are TGTGCCTGGAGTGTACGGGGACAGGGTGGTGAAAAACTGTTTTTT. This translates into CAWSVRGQGGEKLFF.

In DNA, the CDR3 is TGCGCCAGCAGTGAAGGTACGGCCCCAGGTCAGCCCCAGCATTTT. Translation gives CASSEGTAPGQPQHF. The chain links TRBV10-2 to TRBJ1-5; unclear D gene. There are 15 residues in the CDR3. Germline V gives CDR1 WSHSY, CDR2 SAAADI. Trimming shortened V by 3 bases and J by 6 bases, and 15 bases separated the two germline ends.

The chain is built from TRBV9 and TRBJ2-7, with D tentatively TRBD1 (6 bases). This CDR3 is 15 amino acids long. V was cut by 0 bases and J by 3 bases, with 13 bases left in between. Per the germline V gene, CDR1 is SGDLS and CDR2 is YYNGEE. DNA of the CDR3: TGTGCCAGCAGCGTAGGACTGGGGGCTGGCTACGAGCAGTACTTC. Translated, it gives CASSVGLGAGYEQYF.

The chain joins TRBV5-5 to TRBJ2-7; 10 bases agree with TRBD1. The CDR3 has 15 amino acids. The germline CDR1 and CDR2 sequences are SGHKS and YYEKEE (reference sequence). After removal of 3 bases from V and 4 bases from J, the junction contained 7 bases not matched to a gene. The CDR3 DNA reads TGTGCCAGCAGCTCACCGGGACAGGGGTTTTACGAGCAGTACTTC. Translating gives CASSSPGQGFYEQYF.

The chain joins TRBV12-3 or TRBV12-4 to TRBJ1-4; unclear D gene. The CDR3 runs 12 residues. V lost 7 bases and J lost 6, with 9 bases in between. As DNA, the CDR3 is TGTGCCAGCACCGGGATGGATGAAAAACTGTTTTTT. Amino acids: CASTGMDEKLFF.

The rearrangement uses TRBV5-1 and TRBJ1-1; D unresolved. The germline V gene has CDR1 SGHRS and CDR2 YFSETQ. Between the trimmed V and J ends, which lost 4 bases and 5 bases, there was a span of 18 bases. This CDR3 spans 15 amino acids. In nucleotides, the CDR3 is TGCGCCAGCAGCACGGAACCAAGCTGGGCGACTGAAGCTTTCTTT. This gives the protein CASSTEPSWATEAFF. The variable domain in full, with the rest retrieved from reference TRBV5-1 and TRBJ1-1, is KAGVTQTPRYLIKTRGQQVTLSCSPISGHRSVSWYQQTPGQGLQFLFEYFSETQRNKGNFPGRFSGRQFSNSRSEMNVSTLELGDSALYLCASSTEPSWATEAFFGQGTRLTVV.

This chain links TRBV15 with TRBJ1-2, with 9 bases aligning to TRBD1. The germline CDR1 and CDR2 sequences are LNHNV and YYDKDF (reference sequence). Trimming removed 2 bases from V and 4 bases from J; junction bases left unmatched: 8. The CDR3 runs 16 residues. The CDR3, as DNA: TGTGCCACCAGCAGATCGGGACAGGGAGAATCCTATGGCTACACCTTC. Translating gives CATSRSGQGESYGYTF.

V and J are TRBV7-9 and TRBJ2-3; unclear D gene. Germline V gene lookup returns CDR1 SEHNR and CDR2 FQNEAQ (reference sequence). The CDR3 sequence is 15 residues long. Trimming removed 6 bases at V and 2 bases at J, with 15 bases between. CDR3 protein: CASRKMQTHTDTQYF. CDR3 sequence (DNA): TGTGCCAGCAGAAAGATGCAAACTCACACAGATACGCAGTATTTT.

This chain links TRBV9 with TRBJ1-4, with D tentatively TRBD1 (5 bases). The CDR3 spans 13 residues. Germline V gene lookup returns CDR1 SGDLS and CDR2 YYNGEE. Trimming removed 3 bases at V and 4 bases at J, with 7 bases between. The CDR3 here is CASSGQYNEKLFF. The CDR3 DNA reads TGTGCCAGCAGCGGACAGTATAATGAAAAACTGTTTTTT.

The chain is built from TRBV9 and TRBJ1-2; 11 nucleotides align to TRBD1. The germline V gene has CDR1 SGDLS and CDR2 YYNGEE. This CDR3 region has 16 residues. Trimming removed 0 bases from V and 4 bases from J; junction bases left unmatched: 5. The DNA of the CDR3 is TGTGCCAGCAGCGTAGCTTGGACAGGGGGCATCTATGGCTACACCTTC. This encodes CASSVAWTGGIYGYTF.

The chain joins TRBV18 to TRBJ1-1, with D uncertain. V dropped 6 bases and J dropped 0 bases, with 11 bases sitting between them. The V gene's germline CDR1 is KGHSH and CDR2 LQKENI. The CDR3 runs to 14 residues. CDR3 DNA sequence: TGTGCCAGCTCGTACGACACCTTGAACACTGAAGCTTTCTTT. The encoded protein is CASSYDTLNTEAFF.

The V gene is TRBV27, the J gene TRBJ1-5; 8 nucleotides align to TRBD1. Germline V gene lookup returns CDR1 MNHEY and CDR2 SMNVEV (reference sequence). This CDR3 region has 20 residues. J gave up 3 bases and V 5 bases, and 21 bases lay outside the gene matches. Here the CDR3 DNA reads TGTGCCAGCAGTCGAGCCCCCAGGGCAGGGGGCCCAGACTACAATCAGCCCCAGCATTTT. It yields the protein CASSRAPRAGGPDYNQPQHF.